The 5 T cell receptor beta chains presented below share a single source sample, sequenced in a study of shared clonotypes between healthy human individuals. CD45RO-negative cells were positively selected for CCR7, leaving out terminally differentiated effector memory CD45RA+ cells. Using immunoSEQ multiplex PCR, the repertoire was profiled, and TCRdb retains in-frame clones only, with some absent. The data show hundreds of thousands of clones, 96% seen once. The material sequenced was naive CD8+ T cells sorted from blood. Source of these receptors: a man between 25 and 39 years old in good health.

Comments on this clone: At one end the junction does not follow the germline gene, possibly because of a read error. The chain has TRBV29-1 and TRBJ2-7; a weak D match, TRBD2 (7 bases). The CDR3 loop spans 14 amino acids. Germline CDR1 reads SQVTM; CDR2 reads ANQGSEA. CDR3 sequence: CSVDLAGEGYERYF. CDR3 DNA: TGCAGCGTTGATCTGGCAGGGGAGGGATACGAGCGGTACTTC.

The V gene is TRBV6-1, the J gene TRBJ2-3; D is perhaps TRBD2 (5 bases). Trimming stripped 4 bases from V and 6 bases from J, with 14 bases between. Germline CDR1 MNHNS, CDR2 SASEGT. This CDR3 has 14 residues. CDR3 residues: CASSGTGLWDTQYF. The CDR3 DNA reads TGTGCCAGCAGTGGGACGGGGTTGTGGGATACGCAGTATTTT.

Concerning this clone itself: Other DNA sequences within the sample encode an identical CDR3. The genes are TRBV29-1 and TRBJ2-7; D is undetermined. CDR3 length: 10 amino acids. Trimming removed 4 bases at V and 5 bases at J, with 6 bases between. Germline-derived CDR1 and CDR2 are SQVTM and ANQGSEA. CDR3 DNA: TGCAGCGTTGTCGGAAACGAGCAGTACTTC. Protein: CSVVGNEQYF.

In this sample, this clone turned up once. V is TRBV6-1 and J is TRBJ1-5; D is uncertain. The CDR3 is 14 amino acids. V lost 4 bases and J 0 bases, leaving 7 bases between the germline ends. The germline V gene has CDR1 MNHNS and CDR2 SASEGT. The CDR3 DNA reads TGTGCCAGCAGTGGCGGTTATAGCAATCAGCCCCAGCATTTT. Protein product: CASSGGYSNQPQHF.

The chain couples TRBV6-9 to TRBJ1-2, with 8 bases fitting TRBD1. The CDR3 spans 14 residues. Germline V lookup: CDR1 MNHGY, CDR2 SVAAGI. The ends lost 6 bases at V and 5 bases at J; junction bases unmatched: 8. CDR3 DNA sequence: TGTGCCAGCAGCCCTGACAGGGGACGATATGGCTACACCTTC. Amino acids: CASSPDRGRYGYTF.